These T cell receptor beta chains were read from a single sample in a study of cytomegalovirus exposure and HLA in healthy donors. The protocol was immunoSEQ multiplex PCR, while the TCRdb copy is restricted to in-frame clones and leaves out a portion. The repertoire holds 58,000 or so clones, roughly 75% seen once, with around 21% in the top ten. Sequencing used PBMCs. These receptors came from a woman between 40 and 55 years old in good health and CMV-seropositive. Each CDR3 is given with its conserved first and last residue. Each record gives: D gene, clone size, V gene, J gene, CDR3 protein, CDR3 DNA. A D gene is named only where the DNA matches it firmly. Some rows mark clone size as missing; the rest say once, few, many or name a class of expanded clone.

D: TRBD2
size: -
V: TRBV5-4
J: TRBJ2-3
CDR3: CASSGTSGGALTQYF
DNA: TGTGCCAGCAGCGGGACTAGCGGGGGGGCCCTTACGCAGTATTTT

D: TRBD2
size: few
V: TRBV5-1
J: TRBJ2-7
CDR3: CASSPAGRGPYEQYF
DNA: TGCGCCAGCAGCCCAGCCGGGAGGGGTCCCTACGAGCAGTACTTC

D: -
size: -
V: TRBV6-1
J: TRBJ1-5
CDR3: CASSHRDSSNQPQHF
DNA: TGTGCCAGCAGTCATCGTGACAGTTCCAATCAGCCCCAGCATTTT

D: TRBD1
size: -
V: TRBV4-1
J: TRBJ2-6
CDR3: CASRPGTGVSGANVLTF
DNA: TGCGCCAGCAGACCCGGGACAGGGGTCTCTGGGGCCAACGTCCTGACTTTC

D: TRBD1
size: -
V: TRBV18
J: TRBJ1-2
CDR3: CASSPGTGGASGYTF
DNA: TGTGCCAGCTCACCAGGGACAGGGGGCGCATCTGGCTACACCTTC

D: -
size: -
V: TRBV6-6
J: TRBJ1-1
CDR3: CASSYPARGGNTEAFF
DNA: TGTGCCAGCAGTTACCCCGCCCGGGGGGGGAACACTGAAGCTTTCTTT

D: -
size: few
V: TRBV20-1
J: TRBJ1-1
CDR3: CSARESTEAFF
DNA: TGCAGTGCTAGAGAGAGCACTGAAGCTTTCTTT

D: -
size: few
V: TRBV6-5
J: TRBJ1-5
CDR3: CASSATRGSSQPQHF
DNA: TGTGCCAGCAGTGCCACCAGGGGAAGCTCGCAGCCCCAGCATTTT

D: TRBD1
size: once
V: TRBV27
J: TRBJ2-7
CDR3: CASSPRQGVNEQYF
DNA: TGTGCCAGCAGTCCACGACAGGGGGTCAACGAGCAGTACTTC

D: TRBD2
size: -
V: TRBV19
J: TRBJ2-2
CDR3: CASSLKRGVNTGELFF
DNA: TGTGCCAGTAGCCTCAAGCGGGGGGTTAACACCGGGGAGCTGTTTTTT

D: -
size: -
V: TRBV27
J: TRBJ1-5
CDR3: CASSLRGWNQPQHF
DNA: TGTGCCAGCAGTTTGAGGGGGTGGAATCAGCCCCAGCATTTT

D: TRBD2
size: -
V: TRBV5-1
J: TRBJ2-2
CDR3: CASSPAVGLANAGELFF
DNA: TGCGCCAGCAGCCCCGCGGTGGGACTAGCGAACGCCGGGGAGCTGTTTTTT

D: TRBD1
size: -
V: TRBV6-1
J: TRBJ1-5
CDR3: CASTLGGADQPQHF
DNA: TGTGCCAGCACTCTAGGGGGCGCGGATCAGCCCCAGCATTTT

D: -
size: -
V: TRBV10-1
J: TRBJ2-4
CDR3: CASSESLLGNIQYF
DNA: TGCGCCAGCAGTGAGTCCCTACTAGGAAACATTCAGTACTTC

D: TRBD1
size: -
V: TRBV5-4
J: TRBJ2-7
CDR3: CASSRDSGTYEQYF
DNA: TGTGCCAGCAGCCGGGACAGCGGCACCTACGAGCAGTACTTC

D: TRBD1
size: -
V: TRBV7-9
J: TRBJ2-3
CDR3: CASSPTGGVTDTQYF
DNA: TGTGCCAGCAGCCCGACAGGGGGAGTCACAGATACGCAGTATTTT

D: TRBD1
size: -
V: TRBV27
J: TRBJ2-2
CDR3: CASSLGTGSVLFGELFF
DNA: TGTGCCAGCAGTTTAGGGACAGGGAGTGTTCTGTTCGGGGAGCTGTTTTTT

D: -
size: -
V: TRBV11-2
J: TRBJ1-1
CDR3: CASSLFSKRNTEAFF
DNA: TGTGCCAGCAGCCTCTTTAGCAAGAGGAACACTGAAGCTTTCTTT

D: -
size: -
V: TRBV19
J: TRBJ2-5
CDR3: CASSIVSGAGRETQYF
DNA: TGTGCCAGTAGTATAGTGTCAGGGGCAGGTCGGGAGACCCAGTACTTC

D: -
size: -
V: TRBV23-1
J: TRBJ2-7
CDR3: CASSRGGVHEQYF
DNA: TGCGCCAGCAGTCGTGGGGGCGTCCACGAGCAGTACTTC

D: -
size: -
V: TRBV21-1
J: TRBJ2-2
CDR3: CASSWGLAGGLNTGELFF
DNA: TGTGCCAGCAGCTGGGGGCTAGCGGGGGGGCTTAACACCGGGGAGCTGTTTTTT

D: TRBD2
size: -
V: TRBV19
J: TRBJ2-7
CDR3: CASSGRLAGAYEQYF
DNA: TGTGCCAGTAGTGGACGACTAGCGGGGGCCTACGAGCAGTACTTC

D: -
size: few
V: TRBV14
J: TRBJ1-4
CDR3: CASSKGGSEKLFF
DNA: TGTGCCAGCAGTAAGGGCGGGAGCGAAAAACTGTTTTTT

D: -
size: -
V: TRBV10-3
J: TRBJ1-6
CDR3: CAISESGLVNSPLHF
DNA: TGTGCCATCAGTGAGTCTGGCCTAGTTAATTCACCCCTCCACTTT

D: -
size: -
V: TRBV6-1
J: TRBJ1-2
CDR3: CASSEQGSMRYGYTF
DNA: TGTGCCAGCAGTGAACAGGGGTCGATGAGATATGGCTACACCTTC

D: -
size: few
V: TRBV4-3
J: TRBJ1-2
CDR3: CASSQAPGHPDTF
DNA: TGCGCCAGCAGCCAAGCACCGGGACACCCGGACACCTTC

D: TRBD1
size: -
V: TRBV6-5
J: TRBJ2-7
CDR3: CASSEGGRVYEQYF
DNA: TGTGCCAGCAGTGAAGGGGGCAGAGTCTACGAGCAGTACTTC

D: -
size: -
V: TRBV29-1
J: TRBJ1-3
CDR3: CSVMGAIGNTIYF
DNA: TGCAGCGTTATGGGGGCGATTGGAAACACCATATATTTT

D: -
size: -
V: TRBV29-1
J: TRBJ1-3
CDR3: CSVGGGAGNAIYF
DNA: TGCAGCGTTGGAGGTGGGGCTGGAAACGCCATATATTTT

D: -
size: -
V: TRBV14
J: TRBJ2-4
CDR3: CASSQDSTGLGNIQYF
DNA: TGTGCCAGCAGCCAAGATAGCACAGGCCTAGGGAACATTCAGTACTTC

D: TRBD2
size: -
V: TRBV19
J: TRBJ2-3
CDR3: CASSHSGGASPNTQYF
DNA: TGTGCCAGTAGTCATAGCGGGGGTGCCTCCCCGAATACGCAGTATTTT

D: TRBD1
size: few
V: TRBV11-2
J: TRBJ1-2
CDR3: CASSLGDRGRYGYTF
DNA: TGTGCCAGCAGCTTAGGGGACAGGGGACGCTATGGCTACACCTTC

D: -
size: once
V: TRBV9
J: TRBJ2-6
CDR3: CASSVGQYSPGANVLTF
DNA: TGTGCCAGCAGCGTAGGCCAGTATAGCCCTGGGGCCAACGTCCTGACTTTC

D: TRBD2
size: -
V: TRBV2
J: TRBJ2-4
CDR3: CASSDLAGLAKNIQYF
DNA: TGTGCCAGCAGTGACCTAGCGGGGCTGGCCAAAAACATTCAGTACTTC

D: -
size: -
V: TRBV29-1
J: TRBJ1-1
CDR3: CSVEGGESDMNTEAFF
DNA: TGCAGCGTTGAGGGGGGTGAGAGTGATATGAACACTGAAGCTTTCTTT

D: -
size: few
V: TRBV5-1
J: TRBJ2-3
CDR3: CASSLVASTDTQYF
DNA: TGCGCCAGCAGCTTGGTAGCGAGCACAGATACGCAGTATTTT

D: -
size: -
V: TRBV28
J: TRBJ1-1
CDR3: CASREGSMNTEAFF
DNA: TGTGCCAGCAGGGAGGGTTCAATGAACACTGAAGCTTTCTTT

D: TRBD2
size: -
V: TRBV12-5
J: TRBJ2-3
CDR3: CASGFSGGRKDTQYF
DNA: TGTGCTAGTGGTTTTAGCGGGGGGCGGAAAGATACGCAGTATTTT

D: -
size: -
V: TRBV14
J: TRBJ2-1
CDR3: CASSQEVSRLDEQFF
DNA: TGTGCCAGCAGCCAAGAAGTTTCCCGCTTAGATGAGCAGTTCTTC

D: -
size: -
V: TRBV19
J: TRBJ1-4
CDR3: CASRTEVGKLFF
DNA: TGTGCCAGTCGTACGGAGGTGGGAAAACTGTTTTTT

D: -
size: -
V: TRBV18
J: TRBJ1-1
CDR3: CASSTVNTEAFF
DNA: TGTGCCAGCTCAACGGTAAACACTGAAGCTTTCTTT

D: -
size: -
V: TRBV30
J: TRBJ1-6
CDR3: CAWRRTVDNSPLHF
DNA: TGTGCCTGGAGACGAACAGTCGATAATTCACCCCTCCACTTT

D: -
size: -
V: TRBV6-5
J: TRBJ1-1
CDR3: CASSGTVGNTEAFF
DNA: TGTGCCAGCAGTGGAACAGTAGGAAACACTGAAGCTTTCTTT

D: TRBD1
size: -
V: TRBV15
J: TRBJ2-7
CDR3: CATSRDSGQPYEQYF
DNA: TGTGCCACCAGCAGAGATTCGGGACAGCCCTACGAGCAGTACTTC

D: TRBD2
size: -
V: TRBV11-3
J: TRBJ2-1
CDR3: CASSLGTGGQVEQFF
DNA: TGTGCCAGCAGCTTAGGGACGGGGGGGCAGGTTGAGCAGTTCTTC

D: TRBD1
size: -
V: TRBV7-7
J: TRBJ2-3
CDR3: CASSLGQGIHTQYF
DNA: TGTGCCAGCAGCTTAGGACAGGGGATCCATACGCAGTATTTT